One and the same sample provided the 27 T cell receptor beta chains below, sequenced in a study of OX40 agonist ivuxolimab in advanced cancers. Sequencing used immunoSEQ multiplex PCR; TCRdb keeps in-frame clones, though not all of them. The sample has around 150,000 clones; 90% to 95% are singletons. Material: CD4+ or CD8+ T cells sorted from blood, obtained in a trial of the OX40 agonist ivuxolimab. These receptor sequences come from an adult with an advanced solid tumor such as melanoma, head and neck, liver or kidney cancer.

This clone occurred once. The rearrangement links TRBV5-4 to TRBJ2-5; 10 bases are a match to TRBD2. With 4 bases clipped from V and 4 bases from J, the junction kept 10 bases outside the gene matches. CDR3 size: 16 residues. CDR1 is SGHNT, CDR2 YYREEE, per germline (reference sequence). The CDR3 region is CASSKSGRAARETQYF. In DNA, the CDR3 is TGTGCCAGCAGCAAAAGCGGGAGGGCCGCCCGAGAGACCCAGTACTTC.

V is TRBV20-1 and J is TRBJ2-3; D is undetermined. Deletions cut 6 bases from V and 5 bases from J, with 6 bases between. Germline V gives CDR1 DFQATT, CDR2 SNEGSKA (reference sequence). CDR3 length equals 10 residues. The chain's CDR3 is CSAARDTQYF. CDR3 sequence (DNA): TGCAGTGCCGCCAGAGATACGCAGTATTTT.

V is TRBV5-1 and J is TRBJ1-3; D gene unclear. Trimming took 3 bases from V and 0 from J, leaving 13 bases between them. This CDR3 comprises 16 residues. Germline CDR1 reads SGHRS; CDR2 reads YFSETQ. The CDR3 protein is CASSYGQTFSGNTIYF. In DNA form, the CDR3 reads TGCGCCAGCAGCTACGGGCAGACCTTCTCTGGAAACACCATATATTTT.

The chain has TRBV7-2 and TRBJ2-1; 9 positions agree with TRBD2. Germline V CDR1 and CDR2: SGHTA, FQGNSA. V was pared by 5 bases and J by 5 bases, with 13 bases of the junction left unmatched. The CDR3 covers 17 residues. This CDR3 reads CASSPSAGGPHDNEQFF. The CDR3 coding sequence is TGTGCCAGCAGCCCATCAGCGGGAGGACCCCATGACAATGAGCAGTTCTTC.

The sample holds one count of this clone. This chain joins TRBV9 and TRBJ2-2; possibly TRBD1 or TRBD2 for D (5 bases each). V gave up 3 bases and J gave up 4 bases, with 10 bases separating them. The length of the CDR3 is 14 residues. Germline CDR1 reads SGDLS; CDR2 reads YYNGEE. The CDR3 reads CASSAGTPTGELFF. The CDR3 region has the DNA TGTGCCAGCAGCGCCGGGACCCCCACCGGGGAGCTGTTTTTT.

This chain connects TRBV5-6 to TRBJ2-2; the D is unclear. V was cut by 4 bases and J by 7 bases, with 14 bases left in between. Per the germline V gene, CDR1 is SGHDT and CDR2 is YYEEEE. This CDR3 spans 14 amino acids. The CDR3 bases are TGTGCCAGCAGCGTCTCTCGAGGCGTCGGGGAGCTGTTTTTT. Protein sequence: CASSVSRGVGELFF.

This chain links TRBV9 with TRBJ1-3, with a tentative D call TRBD1 (5 bases). Trimming stripped 6 bases from V and 3 bases from J, with 13 bases between. Germline CDR1 and CDR2: SGDLS and YYNGEE. This CDR3 has 14 amino acids. DNA for the CDR3: TGTGCCAGCAACCCCTCGGGGGATGGAAACACCATATATTTT. This encodes CASNPSGDGNTIYF.

The chain carries TRBV20-1 and TRBJ1-3; no firm D call. The CDR3 is 11 amino acids. Germline V gene data show CDR1 as DFQATT and CDR2 as SNEGSKA (reference sequence). With 4 bases removed from V and 1 base from J, the gap between germline ends came to 2 bases. CDR3 loop: CSATSGNTIYF. DNA for the CDR3: TGCAGTGCTACGTCTGGAAACACCATATATTTT.

The CDR3 reads CASTDTPLGFYTF. CDR3 sequence (DNA): TGTGCCAGCACCGATACCCCTCTGGGGTTCTACACCTTC. V is TRBV6-1 and J is TRBJ1-2; no clear D. Trimming shortened V by 7 bases and J by 10 bases, and 19 bases separated the two germline ends. Germline assignment: CDR1 MNHNS and CDR2 SASEGT. CDR3 length equals 13 residues.

This chain joins TRBV5-4 and TRBJ2-5, with a weak D call TRBD2 (5 bases). This CDR3 has 15 amino acids. Per germline, CDR1 SGHNT and CDR2 YYREEE (reference sequence). V was shortened by 1 base and J by 5 bases, with 15 bases between the two germline ends. This CDR3 reads CASSLSAEDGETQYF. CDR3 sequence (DNA): TGTGCCAGCAGCTTGTCGGCGGAGGATGGGGAGACCCAGTACTTC.

With respect to this clone: The junction differs from germline at one of its ends, possibly a read error. The rearrangement uses TRBV30 and TRBJ2-1; D perhaps matches TRBD2 (6 bases). CDR1 GTSNPN and CDR2 SVGIG come from the germline V gene (reference sequence). CDR3 length: 14 residues. This CDR3 is CAWSVHGSYNGQFF. The CDR3, as DNA: TGTGCCTGGAGTGTACACGGGAGCTACAATGGGCAGTTCTTC. The full variable domain, in which reference TRBV30 and TRBJ2-1 provide the parts outside the CDR3, is SQTIHQWPATLVQPVGSPLSLECTVEGTSNPNLYWYRQAAGRGLQLLFYSVGIGQISSEVPQNLSASRPQDRQFILSSKKLLLSDSGFYLCAWSVHGSYNGQFFGPGTRLTVL.

In its sample, this clone was seen once. The chain is built from TRBV9 and TRBJ2-3; 12 nucleotides line up with TRBD2. V lost 4 bases to trimming and J lost 2 bases; unmatched junction nucleotides: 14. Per germline, CDR1 SGDLS and CDR2 YYNGEE. This CDR3 has 19 residues. The CDR3 bases are TGTGCCAGCAGCCCCTGGACTAGCGGGACCTTAACACTCACAGATACGCAGTATTTT. Its translation: CASSPWTSGTLTLTDTQYF.

The V gene is TRBV5-6, the J gene TRBJ2-7; no definite D call. The V gene lost 4 bases and the J gene lost 3 bases, with 17 bases spanning the gap. The CDR3 spans 15 residues. Germline-derived CDR1 and CDR2 are SGHDT and YYEEEE. For the CDR3, the DNA is TGTGCCAGCAGCCCCCAATCGAACCGGTACTACGAGCAGTACTTC. Translation gives CASSPQSNRYYEQYF.

CDR3 sequence: CASTSGYDYGYTF. The CDR3 bases are TGTGCCAGCACCTCAGGGTACGACTATGGCTACACCTTC. The rearrangement links TRBV28 to TRBJ1-2; possible D gene TRBD1, 5 bases. The CDR3 has 13 residues. The V and J ends lost 7 bases and 3 bases respectively, with 12 bases between them. Germline V CDR1 and CDR2: MDHEN, SYDVKM.

The chain carries TRBV5-4 and TRBJ1-2; D is possibly TRBD1 (5 bases). This CDR3 contains 14 residues. Trimming stripped 4 bases from V and 4 bases from J, with 14 bases between. Germline CDR1 is SGHNT and CDR2 is YYREEE (reference sequence). The chain's CDR3 is CASSGATGPYGYTF. The CDR3 coding sequence is TGTGCCAGCAGCGGGGCCACGGGCCCCTATGGCTACACCTTC.

The CDR3, as DNA: TGTGCCAGCAGCGACCAGACTAGCGGGAGCCGCGAGCAGTACTTC. Its protein product is CASSDQTSGSREQYF. V gene TRBV6-1 combines with J gene TRBJ2-7, with 12 bases that match TRBD2. The CDR3 runs to 15 residues. Germline-derived CDR1 and CDR2 are MNHNS and SASEGT. The V and J ends lost 6 bases and 6 bases, in that order; junction bases with no gene match: 9.

The chain couples TRBV18 to TRBJ2-4; D not resolved. Germline values: CDR1 KGHSH, CDR2 LQKENI. Trimming took off 1 base at V and 0 bases at J, with 16 bases between the two ends. This CDR3 has 18 residues. The CDR3 loop reads CASSPLVADGLAKNIQYF. The DNA of the CDR3 is TGTGCCAGCTCACCACTCGTGGCGGATGGGCTAGCCAAAAACATTCAGTACTTC. The whole variable domain, filled in from reference TRBV18 and TRBJ2-4, reads NAGVMQNPRHLVRRRGQEARLRCSPMKGHSHVYWYRQLPEEGLKFMVYLQKENIIDESGMPKERFSAEFPKEGPSILRIQQVVRGDSAAYFCASSPLVADGLAKNIQYFGAGTRLSVL.

The table lists this clone with a few counts. The CDR3 coding sequence is TGTGCCATCAGTTCGACAGGGAACACTGAAGCTTTCTTT. This encodes CAISSTGNTEAFF. The rearrangement joins TRBV10-3 to TRBJ1-1, with D perhaps matching TRBD1 (6 bases). The germline V and J ends were trimmed by 5 bases and 1 base, with 8 bases remaining between them. This CDR3 has 13 residues. The germline gives CDR1 ENHRY, CDR2 SYGVKD.

The V and J genes are TRBV6-6 and TRBJ1-3; no clear D gene. Germline CDR1 reads MNHNY; CDR2 reads SVGAGI (reference sequence). V lost 5 bases and J 2 bases, leaving 13 bases between the germline ends. The CDR3 is 15 residues long. The CDR3 protein is CASSAVDRAGNTIYF. CDR3 DNA: TGTGCCAGCAGTGCTGTCGACCGAGCTGGAAACACCATATATTTT.

CDR3 coding DNA: TGTGCCACCCAGGGTTTGGGACAGGGGTACGAAAAACTGTTTTTT. Its protein product is CATQGLGQGYEKLFF. The chain recombines TRBV27 with TRBJ1-4, with 10 bases identical to TRBD1. Trimming took 10 bases from V and 8 from J; bases not matched to a gene: 13. The CDR3 totals 15 residues. Per germline, CDR1 MNHEY and CDR2 SMNVEV (reference sequence).

The chain combines TRBV2 with TRBJ2-7; TRBD1 might be the D (6 bases). The germline CDR1 and CDR2 sequences are SNHLY and FYNNEI. V was shortened by 6 bases and J by 3 bases, with 15 bases between the two germline ends. The CDR3 consists of 14 residues. The CDR3 DNA is TGTGCCAGCAGCACAGGGACCCCAGACTACGAGCAGTACTTC. Amino acids: CASSTGTPDYEQYF. Full variable domain (missing parts from reference TRBV2 and TRBJ2-7): EPEVTQTPSHQVTQMGQEVILRCVPISNHLYFYWYRQILGQKVEFLVSFYNNEISEKSEIFDDQFSVERPDGSNFTLKIRSTKLEDSAMYFCASSTGTPDYEQYFGPGTRLTVT.

The J gene is TRBJ1-4, the V gene TRBV10-1; D call uncertain. Deletions cut 6 bases from V and 2 bases from J, with 7 bases between. Germline CDR1 WNHNN, CDR2 SYGVQD (reference sequence). The CDR3 spans 13 residues. CDR3 region: CASREETNEKLFF. The CDR3 nucleotides are TGCGCCAGCAGGGAGGAGACTAATGAAAAACTGTTTTTT.

Notes on this clone: Only one base separates this from a far larger clonotype, so it likely reflects a read error. The chain carries TRBV7-7 and TRBJ2-7; 10 nucleotides align to TRBD2. The CDR3 contains 15 residues. Germline V gene data show CDR1 as SSHAT and CDR2 as FNYEAQ (reference sequence). The CDR3 nucleotides read TGTGCTAGCAGCTCTGCTAGCGGGAGTGGCCACGAGCAGTACTTC. Translating it yields CASSSASGSGHEQYF.

The chain joins TRBV11-2 to TRBJ1-1; 8 bases map to TRBD1. Germline-derived CDR1 and CDR2 are SGHAT and FQNNGV. The CDR3 extends over 14 amino acids. Germline trimming cut 0 bases from V and 9 bases from J; bases unmatched to any gene: 6. The CDR3 sequence is CASSLEPSGGKAFF. The CDR3 coding sequence is TGTGCCAGCAGCTTAGAACCCTCAGGGGGCAAAGCTTTCTTT.

This chain links TRBV30 with TRBJ2-3; D may be TRBD2 (5 bases). The CDR3 covers 17 residues. V was cut by 5 bases and J by 2 bases, with 23 bases left in between. CDR1 is GTSNPN and CDR2 is SVGIG in the germline V gene (reference sequence). CDR3 sequence (DNA): TGTGCCTGGGGCGCGGCGGCGGGCCCAGCCCTCACAGATACGCAGTATTTT. The encoded protein is CAWGAAAGPALTDTQYF.

The genes are TRBV5-4 and TRBJ2-7, with 7 bases that match TRBD1. V dropped 3 bases and J dropped 2; count of bases not matched to a gene: 2. In germline, CDR1 is SGHNT, CDR2 YYREEE (reference sequence). CDR3 size: 13 residues. The CDR3 DNA is TGTGCCAGCAGCTGGACAGGTACCTACGAGCAGTACTTC. It encodes CASSWTGTYEQYF.

The V gene is TRBV7-2, the J gene TRBJ2-5; D is tentatively TRBD1 or TRBD2 (6 bases each). From germline, CDR1 is SGHTA and CDR2 FQGNSA. Between the trimmed V and J ends, which lost 3 bases and 2 bases, there was a span of 10 bases. This CDR3 has 14 residues. The CDR3 here is CASSFGGQQETQYF. CDR3 bases: TGTGCCAGCAGCTTCGGGGGCCAGCAAGAGACCCAGTACTTC.